One sample yielded the 15 T cell receptor beta chains listed below, sequenced in a study of post-analysis software for immune sequencing data. Findings and limits, study-wide: Elevated frequency relative to controls characterized 4 or 5 TRBV segments in patients, TRBV5-6, TRBV5-1 and TRBV20-1 among them.

Unique molecular identifiers tagged the TCR beta cDNA libraries. TCRdb reanalysed the PCR reads using MiXCR and keeps one entry per CDR3 protein. The table lists some 370,000 distinct CDR3 sequences, approximately 33% of them singletons. Their antigens remain unidentified. The specimen sequenced was blood. All receptors derive from a girl aged 5 to 17 with multiple sclerosis.

The CDR3: CASSYRTSGPNEQFF. The CDR3 coding sequence is TGTGCCAGCAGTTACCGGACTAGCGGACCGAATGAGCAGTTCTTC. The rearrangement uses TRBV6-5 and TRBJ2-1; 10 positions match TRBD2. The CDR3 consists of 15 residues. Germline trimming cut 2 bases from V and 7 bases from J; bases unmatched to any gene: 5. CDR1 and CDR2 from the germline V gene are MNHEY and SVGAGI.

CDR3 loop: CAIGDSNQPQHF. CDR3 coding DNA: TGTGCCATCGGGGATAGCAATCAGCCCCAGCATTTT. This rearrangement joins TRBV10-3 to TRBJ1-5; D is uncertain. In germline, CDR1 is ENHRY, CDR2 SYGVKD. Between the trimmed V and J ends, which lost 8 bases and 0 bases, there was a span of 5 bases. This CDR3 region has 12 residues.

This clonotype was counted many times. The chain has TRBV29-1 and TRBJ2-5; D perhaps matches TRBD2 (6 bases). This CDR3 region has 13 residues. The germline V and J ends were trimmed by 6 bases and 2 bases, with 13 bases remaining between them. Germline CDR1 is SQVTM and CDR2 is ANQGSEA. CDR3 in amino acids: CSVGGIEQETQYF. CDR3 sequence (DNA): TGCAGCGTGGGGGGAATCGAACAAGAGACCCAGTACTTC.

This clonotype turned up a few times. CDR3 sequence (DNA): TGTGCCAGCAGTTACTCAGGAGCGGGGGCCAACGTCCTGACTTTC. This translates into CASSYSGAGANVLTF. The chain recombines TRBV6-5 with TRBJ2-6; D not resolved. Trimming pared 0 bases from V and 4 bases from J, leaving 7 bases between. CDR1 and CDR2 (germline): MNHEY, SVGAGI. The CDR3 contains 15 residues.

This clonotype was detected a few times. The chain is built from TRBV4-3 and TRBJ2-5; 12 nucleotides match TRBD1. The trim removed 0 bases at V and 5 bases at J, leaving 13 bases unmatched. Germline V gene data show CDR1 as LGHNA and CDR2 as YSLEER. The CDR3 covers 19 residues. The CDR3, as DNA: TGCGCCAGCAGCCAAGATTTGGGGTTGGGACAGGGGGCGGGGGAGACCCAGTACTTC. Translating it yields CASSQDLGLGQGAGETQYF.

The CDR3 nucleotides read TGCGCCAGCAGTGAGTCGGGCCCCTACGAGCAGTACTTC. It yields the protein CASSESGPYEQYF. The J gene is TRBJ2-7, the V gene TRBV10-1; D not resolved. Germline CDR1 WNHNN, CDR2 SYGVQD (reference sequence). Trimming left V 0 bases short and J 2 bases short, with 5 bases between. There are 13 residues in the CDR3.

This clonotype turned up a few times. This chain links TRBV7-9 with TRBJ2-7; D unresolved. V lost 5 bases and J 2 bases, leaving 13 bases between the germline ends. The CDR3 extends over 14 amino acids. From germline, CDR1 is SEHNR and CDR2 FQNEAQ (reference sequence). The CDR3, as DNA: TGTGCCAGCAGCCCCTCTCCCGGTACCTACGAGCAGTACTTC. Translation: CASSPSPGTYEQYF.

This chain links TRBV7-9 with TRBJ2-5, with a tentative D call TRBD1 (5 bases). From germline, CDR1 is SEHNR and CDR2 FQNEAQ (reference sequence). V lost 6 bases, J lost 5 bases, and 16 bases lay in between. There are 14 residues in the CDR3. CDR3 in DNA: TGTGCCAGCAGTGCCCTTGGGGCCCGGGAGACCCAGTACTTC. Its protein is CASSALGARETQYF. Drawing the rest from reference TRBV7-9 and TRBJ2-5, the complete variable domain is DTGVSQNPRHKITKRGQNVTFRCDPISEHNRLYWYRQTLGQGPEFLTYFQNEAQLEKSRLLSDRFSAERPKGSFSTLEIQRTEQGDSAMYLCASSALGARETQYFGPGTRLLVL.

The chain carries TRBV11-2 and TRBJ2-1; D possibly matches TRBD1 or TRBD2 (5 bases each). This CDR3 has 16 amino acids. The ends were cut back, 4 bases at V and 0 bases at J, with 13 bases in the middle. Germline loops: CDR1 SGHAT, CDR2 FQNNGV. In DNA form, the CDR3 reads TGTGCCAGCAGCTCCGTTCGGGGCCGCTCCTACAATGAGCAGTTCTTC. It translates to CASSSVRGRSYNEQFF. Full variable domain (outside the CDR3, taken from reference TRBV11-2 and TRBJ2-1): EAGVAQSPRYKIIEKRQSVAFWCNPISGHATLYWYQQILGQGPKLLIQFQNNGVVDDSQLPKDRFSAERLKGVDSTLKIQPAKLEDSAVYLCASSSVRGRSYNEQFFGPGTRLTVL.

This clonotype was observed a handful of times. Mismatch with germline at one junction end may stem from a read error. V gene TRBV7-7 combines with J gene TRBJ1-1, with TRBD1 as a possible D gene (5 bases). CDR1 SSHAT and CDR2 FNYEAQ come from the germline V gene (reference sequence). The CDR3 loop spans 13 amino acids. The CDR3 region has the DNA TGTGCTAGCAGCTTGGGCTCCGGGACCGAAGCTTTCTTT. It translates to CASSLGSGTEAFF.

The chain uses TRBV13 and TRBJ2-1; TRBD2 might be the D (6 bases). From germline, CDR1 is PRHDT and CDR2 FYEKMQ (reference sequence). This CDR3 comprises 15 residues. V shed 4 bases and J shed 5 bases, with 15 bases lying between them. The CDR3 loop reads CASSWSLGGDNEQFF. In nucleotides, the CDR3 is TGTGCCAGCAGCTGGAGCCTCGGGGGAGACAATGAGCAGTTCTTC.

This clonotype was seen more than once but under ten times. The chain carries TRBV29-1 and TRBJ1-2; D is perhaps TRBD1 (5 bases). Germline loops: CDR1 SQVTM, CDR2 ANQGSEA. Between the trimmed V and J ends, which lost 6 bases and 4 bases, there was a span of 15 bases. This CDR3 has 13 amino acids. CDR3: CSVPAGTLYGYTF. The CDR3 DNA reads TGCAGCGTCCCCGCCGGGACCCTCTATGGCTACACCTTC.

This clonotype was seen more than once but under ten times. The chain couples TRBV29-1 to TRBJ2-7; 7 bases line up with TRBD1. The ends lost 4 bases at V and 2 bases at J; junction bases unmatched: 8. The CDR3 sequence is 14 residues long. Germline loops: CDR1 SQVTM, CDR2 ANQGSEA. CDR3 in DNA: TGCAGCGTTGTGGTCGGGGACAGCCCCTACGAGCAGTACTTC. Protein: CSVVVGDSPYEQYF.

CDR3 sequence reads: CASRLTGTVDAQYF. The CDR3 bases are TGTGCCAGCAGACTAACCGGGACCGTCGACGCCCAGTACTTC. The chain joins TRBV6-2 or TRBV6-3 to TRBJ2-5; D might be TRBD1 or TRBD2, each matching 5 bases. Germline V gene sequence: CDR1 MNHEY, CDR2 SVGEGT. CDR3 length: 14 amino acids. V lost 6 bases and J 9 bases, leaving 20 bases between the germline ends.

This clonotype was seen a handful of times. The chain combines TRBV6-6 with TRBJ2-5, with D perhaps being TRBD1 or TRBD2 (5 bases each). V was clipped by 8 bases and J by 0 bases, with 13 bases between them. Germline CDR1 and CDR2: MNHNY and SVGAGI (reference sequence). This CDR3 is 14 amino acids long. The CDR3 coding sequence is TGTGCCAGCCGTTTCCGGGACCACCAAGAGACCCAGTACTTC. It encodes CASRFRDHQETQYF.